Following are 2 T cell receptor beta chains from one sample sequenced in a study of T cell repertoires in cytomegalovirus infection. No antigens are known for them. Using its own MiXCR run on the reads, TCRdb lists one record per CDR3 protein. The sample lists a few hundred thousand distinct CDR3 sequences; around 40% were seen once. This specimen consisted of cultured PBMCs, obtained from culture after CMV antigen stimulation. The receptors originated from a human donor in good health (CMV status not recorded). Some clones in this sample may be carry-over from other donors' samples.

V usage is TRBV7-6 and J usage is TRBJ2-1; TRBD2 aligns across 7 bases. CDR1 is SGHVS and CDR2 is FNYEAQ in the germline V gene. With V trimmed by 4 bases and J by 0 bases, 9 bases remained unmatched. The CDR3 extends over 17 amino acids. CDR3 region: CASSWPRGGSSYNEQFF. For the CDR3, the DNA is TGTGCCAGCAGCTGGCCGAGGGGCGGGAGCTCCTACAATGAGCAGTTCTTC.

The genes are TRBV11-2 and TRBJ2-1, with TRBD1 matching over 7 bases. The germline V gene has CDR1 SGHAT and CDR2 FQNNGV. The CDR3 consists of 15 residues. With 1 base clipped from V and 9 bases from J, the junction kept 9 bases outside the gene matches. The chain's CDR3 is CASSLAGTAHSEQFF. In DNA form, the CDR3 reads TGTGCCAGCAGCTTAGCTGGGACAGCCCATAGTGAGCAGTTCTTC.